This passage covers 10 T cell receptor beta chains from one sample sequenced in a study of blood T cell repertoires in COVID-19 (dated by TCRdb to 2019 to 2021). Library preparation used the immunoSEQ multiplex PCR assay. In TCRdb, the immuneACCESS table is reduced to in-frame sequences with V and J assigned. These tables do not hold every clone; where another copy was compared, an unresolved V gene accounts for under half, and the others remain unexplained. This sample is represented by around 450,000 clones; 90% of them were singletons. The biggest ten clones account for 0.6% of the sample. Sequencing was performed on PBMCs or T cells enriched from blood (not recorded which). The receptor source for this set is a man aged 18 to 29 who had recovered from COVID-19.

The rearrangement uses TRBV5-4 and TRBJ2-1; possible D gene TRBD1, 5 bases. Germline CDR1 SGHNT, CDR2 YYREEE (reference sequence). The CDR3 has 13 amino acids. The ends were cut back, 2 bases at V and 9 bases at J, with 12 bases in the middle. The CDR3 loop is CASSFYQGGEQFF. Written as DNA, the CDR3 is TGTGCCAGCAGCTTCTACCAGGGCGGTGAGCAGTTCTTC. Full variable domain (remainder filled in from reference TRBV5-4 and TRBJ2-1): ETGVTQSPTHLIKTRGQQVTLRCSSQSGHNTVSWYQQALGQGPQFIFQYYREEENGRGNFPPRFSGLQFPNYSSELNVNALELDDSALYLCASSFYQGGEQFFGPGTRLTVL.

The chain joins TRBV28 to TRBJ1-2; 7 bases align to TRBD1. The CDR3 runs 12 residues. Trimming removed 5 bases from V and 6 bases from J; junction bases left unmatched: 3. Germline CDR1 is MDHEN and CDR2 is SYDVKM. The CDR3 DNA is TGTGCCAGCAGTGAGACAGGGAATGGCTACACCTTC. It encodes CASSETGNGYTF.

The V gene is TRBV9, the J gene TRBJ2-7, with D perhaps matching TRBD2 (5 bases). The germline V and J ends were trimmed by 0 bases and 0 bases, with 10 bases remaining between them. Germline CDR1 and CDR2: SGDLS and YYNGEE. The CDR3 totals 15 residues. CDR3 nucleotides: TGTGCCAGCAGCGTAGATTTAGCGAGCTCCTACGAGCAGTACTTC. Amino acids: CASSVDLASSYEQYF. The full variable domain, its missing parts supplied by reference TRBV9 and TRBJ2-7, is DSGVTQTPKHLITATGQRVTLRCSPRSGDLSVYWYQQSLDQGLQFLIQYYNGEERAKGNILERFSAQQFPDLHSELNLSSLELGDSALYFCASSVDLASSYEQYFGPGTRLTVT.

The rearrangement uses TRBV20-1 and TRBJ2-1, with D unclear. V lost 4 bases and J lost 10, with 11 bases in between. The CDR3 has 11 residues. In germline, CDR1 is DFQATT, CDR2 SNEGSKA (reference sequence). CDR3 in amino acids: CSATAINEQFF. In DNA form, the CDR3 reads TGCAGTGCTACCGCGATAAACGAGCAGTTCTTC.

The chain recombines TRBV2 with TRBJ1-1, with TRBD1 identical over 7 bases. Germline-derived CDR1 and CDR2 are SNHLY and FYNNEI. The CDR3 extends over 13 amino acids. The ends lost 6 bases at V and 5 bases at J; junction bases unmatched: 6. The CDR3 DNA is TGTGCCAGCAGCAGACAGGGTGGGACTGAAGCTTTCTTT. This codes for CASSRQGGTEAFF.

The chain links TRBV19 to TRBJ2-7; 8 nucleotides agree with TRBD2. Germline CDR1 is LNHDA and CDR2 is SQIVND (reference sequence). The V segment lost 6 bases and the J segment 7 bases; nucleotides outside the gene matches: 11. This CDR3 has 14 amino acids. CDR3 nucleotide sequence: TGTGCCAGTAGCACCGGGACTAGGACTAGGGAGCAGTACTTC. As protein: CASSTGTRTREQYF.

V usage is TRBV11-3 and J usage is TRBJ1-3; D not certain. Germline-derived CDR1 and CDR2 are SGHNT and YENEEA. Trimming took 4 bases from V and 1 from J, leaving 11 bases between them. This CDR3 is 15 amino acids long. The CDR3 loop is CASSSRGGSGNTIYF. CDR3 nucleotide sequence: TGTGCCAGCAGCTCGCGGGGAGGGTCTGGAAACACCATATATTTT.

The chain employs TRBV24-1 and TRBJ2-1; TRBD1 matches at 9 bases. Germline assignment: CDR1 KGHDR and CDR2 SFDVKD. Trimming at V came to 3 bases and at J to 6 bases, leaving 8 bases not matched to a gene. The CDR3 is 16 residues long. The CDR3 sequence is CATSDGTGTGFNEQFF. The CDR3 nucleotides are TGTGCCACCAGTGATGGTACCGGGACAGGGTTCAATGAGCAGTTCTTC.

The gene calls are TRBV19 and TRBJ1-1, with a possible D match to TRBD1 (5 bases). CDR1 is LNHDA and CDR2 is SQIVND in the germline V gene (reference sequence). This CDR3 is 13 amino acids long. The germline V and J ends were trimmed by 10 bases and 0 bases, with 12 bases remaining between them. The CDR3 DNA sequence: TGTGCCATTCGGCAGGGCTTGAACACTGAAGCTTTCTTT. Translation: CAIRQGLNTEAFF.

The gene calls are TRBV7-3 and TRBJ1-3, with a possible D match to TRBD1 (5 bases). With 1 base removed from V and 1 base from J, the gap between germline ends came to 14 bases. From germline, CDR1 is SGHTA and CDR2 FQGTGA. This CDR3 region has 17 residues. The DNA of the CDR3 is TGTGCCAGCAGCTTAAACCCCCCGACAGTTTCTGGAAACACCATATATTTT. It codes for CASSLNPPTVSGNTIYF.